The rows below give T cell receptor beta chains drawn from one sample of a study of CD8 T cells in Susac syndrome. TCRdb independently ran MiXCR on the immunoSEQ multiplex PCR reads; one entry per CDR3 protein. The top ten hold over 0.07% of the sample, which has 120,000 to 150,000 distinct CDR3 sequences, 94% seen once. The source material was CD4+ T cells from PBMCs. Source of these receptors: a human donor in good health. Both conserved end residues are part of each CDR3. The order of the fields is J gene, D gene, clone size, V gene, CDR3 DNA, CDR3 protein. D genes are given only for firm matches. Size tells how often a clone was seen (once, few, many) or the class of an expanded clone, and some rows leave it out.

j_gene: TRBJ1-1; d_gene: NA; abundance: NA; v_gene: TRBV7-9; CDR3nt: TGTGCCAGCAGCCCCCAACCGAACACTGAAGCTTTCTTT; CDR3aa: CASSPQPNTEAFF
j_gene: TRBJ1-1; d_gene: NA; abundance: NA; v_gene: TRBV6-1; CDR3nt: TGTGCCAGCAGTGCCTACGACCAGAGAGGGCCAGCTTTCTTT; CDR3aa: CASSAYDQRGPAFF
j_gene: TRBJ2-7; d_gene: NA; abundance: NA; v_gene: TRBV20-1; CDR3nt: TGCAGTGCTACAGGCAGGGGATCCCACTACGAGCAGTACTTC; CDR3aa: CSATGRGSHYEQYF
j_gene: TRBJ2-3; d_gene: NA; abundance: NA; v_gene: TRBV7-9; CDR3nt: TGTGCCAGCAGCTTTACTAGCTTGGCCACAGATACGCAGTATTTT; CDR3aa: CASSFTSLATDTQYF
j_gene: TRBJ1-1; d_gene: NA; abundance: NA; v_gene: TRBV5-1; CDR3nt: TGCGCCAGCATTGGTTTTCGAGGAGGACACGCTTTCTTT; CDR3aa: CASIGFRGGHAFF
j_gene: TRBJ1-2; d_gene: NA; abundance: few; v_gene: TRBV18; CDR3nt: TGTGCCAGCTCACCAGGACAGAACTATGGCTACACCTTC; CDR3aa: CASSPGQNYGYTF
j_gene: TRBJ1-4; d_gene: NA; abundance: NA; v_gene: TRBV5-4; CDR3nt: TGTGCCAGCAGCTTGCCGGGGGGAAAACTGTTTTTT; CDR3aa: CASSLPGGKLFF
j_gene: TRBJ2-7; d_gene: TRBD2; abundance: NA; v_gene: TRBV30; CDR3nt: TGTGCCTGGAATAGCGGGAGGGGCGAGCAGTACTTC; CDR3aa: CAWNSGRGEQYF
j_gene: TRBJ2-1; d_gene: NA; abundance: NA; v_gene: TRBV12-3/TRBV12-4; CDR3nt: TGTGCCAGCAGTTTAATGGCGGTATCCTACAATGAGCAGTTCTTC; CDR3aa: CASSLMAVSYNEQFF
j_gene: TRBJ2-7; d_gene: NA; abundance: NA; v_gene: TRBV6-2/TRBV6-3; CDR3nt: TGTGCCGCGTCTTGGGGGTACGAGCAGTACTTC; CDR3aa: CAASWGYEQYF
j_gene: TRBJ1-2; d_gene: TRBD1; abundance: NA; v_gene: TRBV3-1; CDR3nt: TGTGCCAGCAGCCAAAGGGGACAGATCTATGGCTACACCTTC; CDR3aa: CASSQRGQIYGYTF
j_gene: TRBJ2-1; d_gene: TRBD2; abundance: NA; v_gene: TRBV2; CDR3nt: TGTGCCAGCAGTGTGAGTAGCGGGAGGGCCAGTGAGCAGTTCTTC; CDR3aa: CASSVSSGRASEQFF
j_gene: TRBJ2-7; d_gene: NA; abundance: NA; v_gene: TRBV5-4; CDR3nt: TGTGCCAGCAGCCTAAGCGCGACTAGCTACGAGCAGTACTTC; CDR3aa: CASSLSATSYEQYF
j_gene: TRBJ2-5; d_gene: TRBD2; abundance: NA; v_gene: TRBV28; CDR3nt: TGTGCCAGCAGGACTAGCGGTCAAGAGACCCAGTACTTC; CDR3aa: CASRTSGQETQYF
j_gene: TRBJ2-1; d_gene: TRBD2; abundance: NA; v_gene: TRBV2; CDR3nt: TGTGCCAGCGCCCCGACTAGCGGGAGGAATGAGCAGTTCTTC; CDR3aa: CASAPTSGRNEQFF
j_gene: TRBJ2-1; d_gene: NA; abundance: NA; v_gene: TRBV4-1; CDR3nt: TGCGCCAGCAGCCCTGGTGCTGACTCCTACAATGAGCAGTTCTTC; CDR3aa: CASSPGADSYNEQFF
j_gene: TRBJ1-5; d_gene: TRBD1; abundance: NA; v_gene: TRBV19; CDR3nt: TGTGCCAGCGGTACAGGGGCCCTTGAGTCCCAGCATTTT; CDR3aa: CASGTGALESQHF
j_gene: TRBJ1-2; d_gene: NA; abundance: once; v_gene: TRBV20-1; CDR3nt: TGCAGTTCGGACGACAGGCCCCATGGCTACACCTTC; CDR3aa: CSSDDRPHGYTF
j_gene: TRBJ2-1; d_gene: TRBD2; abundance: NA; v_gene: TRBV27; CDR3nt: TGTGCCAGCAAACAGGGACTAGTTAACGATGAGCAGTTCTTC; CDR3aa: CASKQGLVNDEQFF